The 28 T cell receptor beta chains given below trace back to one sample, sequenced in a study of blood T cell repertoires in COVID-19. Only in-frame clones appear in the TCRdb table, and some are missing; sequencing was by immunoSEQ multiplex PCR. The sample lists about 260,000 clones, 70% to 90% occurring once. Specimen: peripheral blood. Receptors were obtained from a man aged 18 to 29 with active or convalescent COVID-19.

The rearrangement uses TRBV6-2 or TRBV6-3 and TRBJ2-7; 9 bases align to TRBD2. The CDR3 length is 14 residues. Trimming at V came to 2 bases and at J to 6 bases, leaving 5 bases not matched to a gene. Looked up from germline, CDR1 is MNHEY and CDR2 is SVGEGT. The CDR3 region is CASSYVAGVGEQYF. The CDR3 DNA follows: TGTGCCAGCAGTTACGTAGCGGGGGTCGGCGAGCAGTACTTC.

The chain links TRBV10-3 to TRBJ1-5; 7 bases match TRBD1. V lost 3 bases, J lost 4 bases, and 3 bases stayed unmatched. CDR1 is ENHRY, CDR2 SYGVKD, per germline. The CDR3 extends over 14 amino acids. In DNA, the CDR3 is TGTGCCATCAGTGAAGACAGGGATAATCAGCCCCAGCATTTT. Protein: CAISEDRDNQPQHF.

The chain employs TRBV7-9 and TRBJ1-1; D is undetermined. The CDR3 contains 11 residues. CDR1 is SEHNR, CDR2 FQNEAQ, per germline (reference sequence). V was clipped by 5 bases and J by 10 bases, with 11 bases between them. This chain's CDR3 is CASSPHDGAFF. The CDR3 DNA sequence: TGTGCCAGCAGCCCACACGATGGAGCTTTCTTT.

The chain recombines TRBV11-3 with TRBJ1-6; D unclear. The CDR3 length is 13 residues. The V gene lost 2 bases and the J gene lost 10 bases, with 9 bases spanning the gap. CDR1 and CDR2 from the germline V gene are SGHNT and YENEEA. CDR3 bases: TGTGCCAGCAGCTTATTCGGGAACTCACCCCTCCACTTT. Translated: CASSLFGNSPLHF.

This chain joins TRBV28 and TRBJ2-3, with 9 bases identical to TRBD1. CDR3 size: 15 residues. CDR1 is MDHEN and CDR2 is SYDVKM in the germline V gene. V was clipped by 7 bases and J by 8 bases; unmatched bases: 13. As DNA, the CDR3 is TGTGCCAGCATCTCGGGACAGGGAGGACTCGCTACGCAGTATTTT. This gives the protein CASISGQGGLATQYF.

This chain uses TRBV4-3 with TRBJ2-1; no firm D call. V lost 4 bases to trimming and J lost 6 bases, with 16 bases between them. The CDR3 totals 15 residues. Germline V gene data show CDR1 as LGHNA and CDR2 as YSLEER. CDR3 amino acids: CASSRLNSAGNEQFF. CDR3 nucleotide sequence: TGCGCCAGCAGCCGTCTAAATTCTGCTGGCAATGAGCAGTTCTTC.

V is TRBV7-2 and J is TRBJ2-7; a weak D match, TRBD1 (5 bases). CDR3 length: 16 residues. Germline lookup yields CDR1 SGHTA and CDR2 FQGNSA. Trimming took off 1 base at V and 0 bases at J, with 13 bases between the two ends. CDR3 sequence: CASSLEGRQLSYEQYF. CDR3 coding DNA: TGTGCCAGCAGCTTAGAGGGTAGACAGCTCTCCTACGAGCAGTACTTC. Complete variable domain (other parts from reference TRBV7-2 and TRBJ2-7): GAGVSQSPSNKVTEKGKDVELRCDPISGHTALYWYRQSLGQGLEFLIYFQGNSAPDKSGLPSDRFSAERTGGSVSTLTIQRTQQEDSAVYLCASSLEGRQLSYEQYFGPGTRLTVT.

The CDR3 coding sequence is TGTGCCAGCAGCCCGGGACAGGGGGGCGAAAAACTGTTTTTT. This translates into CASSPGQGGEKLFF. J is TRBJ1-4 and V is TRBV3-1 (or the pseudogene TRBV3-2); 11 bases agree with TRBD1. The CDR3 consists of 14 residues. Germline V gene data show CDR1 as LGHDT and CDR2 as YNNKEL (reference sequence). V lost 4 bases to trimming and J lost 8 bases; unmatched junction nucleotides: 3.

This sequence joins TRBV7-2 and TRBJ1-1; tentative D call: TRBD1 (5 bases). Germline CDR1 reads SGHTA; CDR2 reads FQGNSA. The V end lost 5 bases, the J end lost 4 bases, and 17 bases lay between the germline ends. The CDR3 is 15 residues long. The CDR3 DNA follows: TGTGCCAGCAGCACCTTGCCCAGGGTCTCCACTGAAGCTTTCTTT. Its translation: CASSTLPRVSTEAFF. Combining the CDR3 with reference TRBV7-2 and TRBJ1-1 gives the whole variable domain GAGVSQSPSNKVTEKGKDVELRCDPISGHTALYWYRQSLGQGLEFLIYFQGNSAPDKSGLPSDRFSAERTGGSVSTLTIQRTQQEDSAVYLCASSTLPRVSTEAFFGQGTRLTVV.

CDR3 nucleotides: TGTGCCAGCAGTTGGGGAGGGGGCTACGAGCAGTACTTC. Translating it yields CASSWGGGYEQYF. V usage is TRBV28 and J usage is TRBJ2-7; possible D gene TRBD2, 7 bases. V was cut by 4 bases and J by 3 bases, with 10 bases left in between. The CDR3 consists of 13 residues. Germline loops: CDR1 MDHEN, CDR2 SYDVKM.

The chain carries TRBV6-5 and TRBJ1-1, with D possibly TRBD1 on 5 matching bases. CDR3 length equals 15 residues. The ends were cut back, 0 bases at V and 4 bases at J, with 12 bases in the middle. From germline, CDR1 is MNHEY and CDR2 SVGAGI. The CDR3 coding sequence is TGTGCCAGCAGTTACTCCGCCGCGGGGGGCACTGAAGCTTTCTTT. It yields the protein CASSYSAAGGTEAFF.

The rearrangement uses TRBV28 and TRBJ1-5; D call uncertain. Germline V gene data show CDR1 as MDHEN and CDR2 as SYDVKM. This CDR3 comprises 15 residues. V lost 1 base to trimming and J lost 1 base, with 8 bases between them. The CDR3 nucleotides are TGTGCCAGCAGTTTATTGAGAAGAAGCAATCAGCCCCAGCATTTT. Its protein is CASSLLRRSNQPQHF.

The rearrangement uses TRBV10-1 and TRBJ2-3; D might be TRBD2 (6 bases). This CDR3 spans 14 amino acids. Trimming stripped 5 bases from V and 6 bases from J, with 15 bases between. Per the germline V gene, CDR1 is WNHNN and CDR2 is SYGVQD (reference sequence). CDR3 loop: CASSQGLGRDTQYF. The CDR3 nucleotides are TGCGCCAGCAGTCAGGGACTCGGCAGGGATACGCAGTATTTT.

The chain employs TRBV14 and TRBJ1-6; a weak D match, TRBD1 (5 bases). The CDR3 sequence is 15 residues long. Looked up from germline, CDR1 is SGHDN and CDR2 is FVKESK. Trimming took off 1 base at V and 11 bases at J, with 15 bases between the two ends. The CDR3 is CASSQGRTGVAPLHF. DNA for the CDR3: TGTGCCAGCAGCCAAGGAAGGACGGGGGTTGCACCCCTCCACTTT.

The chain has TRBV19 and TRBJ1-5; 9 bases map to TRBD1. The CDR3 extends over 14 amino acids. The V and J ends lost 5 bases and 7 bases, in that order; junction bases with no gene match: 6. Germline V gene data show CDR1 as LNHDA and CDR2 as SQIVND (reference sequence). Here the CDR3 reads CASSPGQGQQPQHF. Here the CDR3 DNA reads TGTGCCAGTAGTCCGGGACAGGGTCAACAGCCCCAGCATTTT. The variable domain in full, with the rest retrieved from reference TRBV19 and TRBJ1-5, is DGGITQSPKYLFRKEGQNVTLSCEQNLNHDAMYWYRQDPGQGLRLIYYSQIVNDFQKGDIAEGYSVSREKKESFPLTVTSAQKNPTAFYLCASSPGQGQQPQHFGDGTRLSIL.

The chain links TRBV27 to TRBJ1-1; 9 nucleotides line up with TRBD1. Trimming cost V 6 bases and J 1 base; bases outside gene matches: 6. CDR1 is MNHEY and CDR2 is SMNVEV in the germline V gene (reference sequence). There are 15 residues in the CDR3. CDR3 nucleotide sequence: TGTGCCAGCAGGGGATTACAGGGGGCGAACACTGAAGCTTTCTTT. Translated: CASRGLQGANTEAFF.

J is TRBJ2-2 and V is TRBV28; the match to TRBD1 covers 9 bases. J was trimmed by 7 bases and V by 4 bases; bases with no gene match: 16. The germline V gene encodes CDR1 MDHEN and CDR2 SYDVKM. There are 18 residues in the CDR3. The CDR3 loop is CASSSPPGQGDMHGELFF. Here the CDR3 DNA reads TGTGCCAGCAGTTCGCCCCCGGGACAGGGTGATATGCACGGGGAGCTGTTTTTT. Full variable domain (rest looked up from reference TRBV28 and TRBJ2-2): DVKVTQSSRYLVKRTGEKVFLECVQDMDHENMFWYRQDPGLGLRLIYFSYDVKMKEKGDIPEGYSVSREKKERFSLILESASTNQTSMYLCASSSPPGQGDMHGELFFGEGSRLTVL.

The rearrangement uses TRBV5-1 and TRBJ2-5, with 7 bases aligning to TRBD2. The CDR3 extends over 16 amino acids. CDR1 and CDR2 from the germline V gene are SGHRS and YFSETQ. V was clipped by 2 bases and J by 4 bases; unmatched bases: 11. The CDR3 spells CASSLSLGGIAETQYF. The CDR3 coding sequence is TGCGCCAGCAGCTTATCCCTGGGAGGGATCGCAGAGACCCAGTACTTC. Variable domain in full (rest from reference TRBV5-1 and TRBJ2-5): KAGVTQTPRYLIKTRGQQVTLSCSPISGHRSVSWYQQTPGQGLQFLFEYFSETQRNKGNFPGRFSGRQFSNSRSEMNVSTLELGDSALYLCASSLSLGGIAETQYFGPGTRLLVL.

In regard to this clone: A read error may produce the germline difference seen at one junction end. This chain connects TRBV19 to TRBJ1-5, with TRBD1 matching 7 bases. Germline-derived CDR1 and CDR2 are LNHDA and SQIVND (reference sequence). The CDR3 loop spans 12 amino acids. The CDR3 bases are TGTGCCAGTAGTACTCAGACAGGGCCCCGGTATTTT. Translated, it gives CASSTQTGPRYF.

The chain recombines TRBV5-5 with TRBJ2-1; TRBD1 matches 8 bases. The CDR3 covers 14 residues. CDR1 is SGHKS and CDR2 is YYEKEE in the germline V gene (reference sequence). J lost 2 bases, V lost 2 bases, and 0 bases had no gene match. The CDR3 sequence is CASSLQGAYNEQFF. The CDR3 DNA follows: TGTGCCAGCAGCTTACAGGGGGCCTACAATGAGCAGTTCTTC.

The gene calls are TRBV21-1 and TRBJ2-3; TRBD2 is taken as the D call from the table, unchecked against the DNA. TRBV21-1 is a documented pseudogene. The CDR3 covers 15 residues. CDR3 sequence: CASFREVGSTDTQYF. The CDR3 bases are TGTGCCAGCTTCAGGGAGGTGGGAAGCACAGATACGCAGTATTTT.

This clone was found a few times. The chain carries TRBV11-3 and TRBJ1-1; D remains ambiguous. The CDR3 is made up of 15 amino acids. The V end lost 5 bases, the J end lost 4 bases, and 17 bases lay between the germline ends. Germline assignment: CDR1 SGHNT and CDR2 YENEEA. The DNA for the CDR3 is TGTGCCAGCAGCATGTCAGGTCAGGTCGGCACTGAAGCTTTCTTT. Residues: CASSMSGQVGTEAFF.

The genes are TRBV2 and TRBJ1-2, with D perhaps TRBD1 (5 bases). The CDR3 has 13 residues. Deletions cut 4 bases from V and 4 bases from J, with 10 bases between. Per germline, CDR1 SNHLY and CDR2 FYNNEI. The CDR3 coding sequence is TGTGCCAGCAGTGGGGGGGTGGGCTATGGCTACACCTTC. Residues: CASSGGVGYGYTF.

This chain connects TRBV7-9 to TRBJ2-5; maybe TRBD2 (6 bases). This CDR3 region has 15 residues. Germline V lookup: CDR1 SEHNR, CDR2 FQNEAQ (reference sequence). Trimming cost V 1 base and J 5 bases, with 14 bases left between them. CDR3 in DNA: TGTGCCAGCAGCTTAGGGGCGGGGCCACAGGAGACCCAGTACTTC. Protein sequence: CASSLGAGPQETQYF. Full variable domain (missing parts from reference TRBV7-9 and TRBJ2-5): DTGVSQNPRHKITKRGQNVTFRCDPISEHNRLYWYRQTLGQGPEFLTYFQNEAQLEKSRLLSDRFSAERPKGSFSTLEIQRTEQGDSAMYLCASSLGAGPQETQYFGPGTRLLVL.

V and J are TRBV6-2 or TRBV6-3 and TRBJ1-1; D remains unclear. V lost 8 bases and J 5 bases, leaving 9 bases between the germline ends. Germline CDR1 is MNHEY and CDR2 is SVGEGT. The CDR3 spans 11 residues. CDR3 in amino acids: CASGSGTEAFF. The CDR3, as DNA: TGTGCCAGCGGTTCGGGTACTGAAGCTTTCTTT.

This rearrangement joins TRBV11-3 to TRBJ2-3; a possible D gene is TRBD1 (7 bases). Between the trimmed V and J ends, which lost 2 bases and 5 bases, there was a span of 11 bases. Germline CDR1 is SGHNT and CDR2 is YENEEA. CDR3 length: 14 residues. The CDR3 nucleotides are TGTGCCAGCAGCTTATACAGGGGAGGAGATACGCAGTATTTT. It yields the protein CASSLYRGGDTQYF.

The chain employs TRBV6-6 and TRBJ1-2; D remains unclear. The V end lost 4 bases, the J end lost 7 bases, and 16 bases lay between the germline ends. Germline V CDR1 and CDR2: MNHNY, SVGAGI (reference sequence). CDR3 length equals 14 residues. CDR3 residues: CASSSRAPGLGYTF. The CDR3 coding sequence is TGTGCCAGCAGTTCCCGGGCCCCAGGACTTGGCTACACCTTC.

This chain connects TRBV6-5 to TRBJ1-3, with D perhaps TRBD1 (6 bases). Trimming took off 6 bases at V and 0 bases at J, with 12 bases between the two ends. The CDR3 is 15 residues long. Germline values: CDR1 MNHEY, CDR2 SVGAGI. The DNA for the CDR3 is TGTGCCAGCAGACCCAGGGGATTCTCTGGAAACACCATATATTTT. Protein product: CASRPRGFSGNTIYF.